This T cell receptor (beta chain) was captured by sequencing in a study of blood T cell repertoires in COVID-19. Study at large: Acute and convalescent COVID-19 samples came from the United States, Italy and Spain. Nucleic acid was either cDNA or gDNA, and it came from T cells, B-cell-depleted T cells, or PBMCs.

Germline-derived CDR1 and CDR2 are SGDLS and YYNGEE. This CDR3 is 13 amino acids long. V was clipped by 4 bases and J by 6 bases, with 10 bases between them. Repertoires were generated with immunoSEQ multiplex PCR, while TCRdb's copy carries only in-frame clones and drops some. This table has under 100,000 clones, about 89% appearing once. This TCR was sampled from a man aged 45-65 years with acute or convalescent COVID-19. Sequenced material: peripheral blood. V usage is TRBV9 and J usage is TRBJ2-2; D perhaps matches TRBD2 (6 bases). CDR3: CASSSPGAGELFF. Here the CDR3 DNA reads TGTGCCAGCAGCTCCCCGGGGGCCGGGGAGCTGTTTTTT.